A single sample is the source of the 18 T cell receptor beta chains below, sequenced in a study of regulatory T cells in long-lasting Graves disease. Noted time point: newly diagnosed GD, antithyroid drugs for less than 3 months. PBMC RNA served as the TCR library source. Libraries of TCR beta came from iRepertoire HTBI primers plus Arm-PCR of CDR3 regions. In TCRdb, the multiplex PCR reads were re-called with MiXCR into one record per CDR3 protein. Here the sample spans 350,000 to 500,000 distinct CDR3 sequences, roughly 15% being singletons. This sample also appeared in a second study, on T cells in Graves' hyperthyroidism and ophthalmopathy.

The source was peripheral blood mononuclear cells (PBMCs), collected at new diagnosis, from a patient treated with antithyroid drugs. The origin of the receptors is a woman in her twenties or thirties with Graves disease.

In this sample, this clonotype turned up a few times. This chain links TRBV7-9 with TRBJ2-3; 14 bases align to TRBD2. After removal of 8 bases from V and 4 bases from J, the junction contained 5 bases not matched to a gene. The CDR3 loop spans 15 amino acids. Looked up from germline, CDR1 is SEHNR and CDR2 is FQNEAQ (reference sequence). Here the CDR3 reads CASPPGLAGADTQYF. DNA for the CDR3: TGTGCCAGCCCCCCGGGACTAGCGGGAGCAGATACGCAGTATTTT.

This clonotype was observed a few times. With a much larger clone just one base away, this may be a read error. The gene calls are TRBV30 and TRBJ2-7; D is uncertain. The length of the CDR3 is 12 residues. Looked up from germline, CDR1 is GTSNPN and CDR2 is SVGIG (reference sequence). V lost 8 bases to trimming and J lost 1 base, with 12 bases between them. The CDR3 nucleotides read TGTGCCCTGGACCGGGCTTCCTACGAGCAGTACTTC. Its translation is CALDRASYEQYF. Supplemented by reference TRBV30 and TRBJ2-7, the full variable domain reads SQTIHQWPATLVQPVGSPLSLECTVEGTSNPNLYWYRQAAGRGLQLLFYSVGIGQISSEVPQNLSASRPQDRQFILSSKKLLLSDSGFYLCALDRASYEQYFGPGTRLTVT.

There are many counts of this clonotype. V gene TRBV5-1 combines with J gene TRBJ2-1; 10 positions match TRBD1. V trimming: 4 bases; J trimming: 4 bases; junction bases outside the gene matches: 8. Germline V gene lookup returns CDR1 SGHRS and CDR2 YFSETQ. This CDR3 comprises 16 residues. CDR3 nucleotide sequence: TGCGCCAGCAGCCCGAATATGGGACAGGGGTACAATGAGCAGTTCTTC. Its translation is CASSPNMGQGYNEQFF. Together with reference TRBV5-1 and TRBJ2-1, the CDR3 gives the full variable domain: KAGVTQTPRYLIKTRGQQVTLSCSPISGHRSVSWYQQTPGQGLQFLFEYFSETQRNKGNFPGRFSGRQFSNSRSEMNVSTLELGDSALYLCASSPNMGQGYNEQFFGPGTRLTVL.

Ten or more counts support this clonotype. The rearrangement uses TRBV7-9 and TRBJ2-7; D is unresolved. There are 13 residues in the CDR3. The germline V gene encodes CDR1 SEHNR and CDR2 FQNEAQ (reference sequence). V lost 5 bases, J lost 1 base, and 9 bases lay in between. The DNA for the CDR3 is TGTGCCAGCAGCGTGGTCGGGTCCTACGAGCAGTACTTC. This codes for CASSVVGSYEQYF. The full variable domain, with the rest looked up from reference TRBV7-9 and TRBJ2-7, is DTGVSQNPRHKITKRGQNVTFRCDPISEHNRLYWYRQTLGQGPEFLTYFQNEAQLEKSRLLSDRFSAERPKGSFSTLEIQRTEQGDSAMYLCASSVVGSYEQYFGPGTRLTVT.

This clonotype was seen at least ten times. V usage is TRBV2 and J usage is TRBJ2-7; 9 bases match TRBD1. The J segment lost 5 bases and the V segment lost 10 bases, leaving 6 bases of the junction unmatched. CDR1 and CDR2 (germline): SNHLY, FYNNEI. The CDR3 covers 12 residues. CDR3 in amino acids: CANKQGADEQYF. The CDR3 DNA reads TGTGCCAACAAACAGGGGGCTGACGAGCAGTACTTC.

This clonotype was counted at least ten times. The chain has TRBV27 and TRBJ2-7; tentatively, D is TRBD1 (6 bases). The CDR3 runs 13 residues. The ends were cut back, 3 bases at V and 6 bases at J, with 12 bases in the middle. Germline V gene lookup returns CDR1 MNHEY and CDR2 SMNVEV (reference sequence). As DNA, the CDR3 is TGTGCCAGCAGTTTTTTTGGACAGTCCGAGCAGTACTTC. Protein: CASSFFGQSEQYF.

Concerning this clonotype itself: Germline and junction disagree at one end, which may indicate a read error. This chain uses TRBV20-1 with TRBJ2-7; either TRBD1 or TRBD2 may supply D (5 bases each). CDR1 is DFQATT, CDR2 SNEGSKA, per germline (reference sequence). The CDR3 sequence is 13 residues long. CDR3 in amino acids: CSATRGRGYELYF. The CDR3 DNA is TGCAGTGCCACAAGGGGACGGGGCTACGAGCTGTACTTC.

This clonotype was seen at least ten times. The chain links TRBV11-2 to TRBJ2-5; 7 bases fit TRBD1. The J segment lost 7 bases and the V segment lost 1 base, leaving 3 bases of the junction unmatched. CDR1 is SGHAT, CDR2 FQNNGV, per germline. The CDR3 spans 13 residues. The CDR3: CASSLVAGGTQYF. CDR3 coding DNA: TGTGCCAGCAGCTTAGTGGCAGGGGGGACCCAGTACTTC. Full variable domain (rest looked up from reference TRBV11-2 and TRBJ2-5): EAGVAQSPRYKIIEKRQSVAFWCNPISGHATLYWYQQILGQGPKLLIQFQNNGVVDDSQLPKDRFSAERLKGVDSTLKIQPAKLEDSAVYLCASSLVAGGTQYFGPGTRLLVL.

The rearrangement uses TRBV19 and TRBJ1-1; 9 bases are a match to TRBD1. The CDR3 extends over 16 amino acids. Losses at the gene ends were 4 bases for V and 5 bases for J; bases not matched to a gene: 11. Germline CDR1 LNHDA, CDR2 SQIVND (reference sequence). The CDR3 coding sequence is TGTGCCAGTAGTAGAAACAGGGGGCCGTTGGGGACTGAAGCTTTCTTT. It encodes CASSRNRGPLGTEAFF.

Comments on this clonotype: The junction departs from the called germline gene at one end, perhaps through a read error. This chain connects TRBV6-1 to TRBJ2-7, with 10 bases matching TRBD2. The CDR3 loop spans 14 amino acids. Germline CDR1 MNHNS, CDR2 SASEGT. The CDR3 is CASSEAGGPRGQYF. CDR3 nucleotides: TGTGCCAGCAGCGAAGCGGGAGGGCCACGGGGGCAGTACTTC.

This chain uses TRBV7-9 with TRBJ2-1, with 8 bases identical to TRBD2. This CDR3 region has 18 residues. Germline CDR1 and CDR2: SEHNR and FQNEAQ (reference sequence). V trimming: 1 base; J trimming: 0 bases; junction bases outside the gene matches: 8. The CDR3 nucleotides read TGTGCCAGCAGCTTAGAATGGGGCGGGAGGATCTCCTACAATGAGCAGTTCTTC. Translated, it gives CASSLEWGGRISYNEQFF. Based on the CDR3 plus reference TRBV7-9 and TRBJ2-1, the full variable domain is DTGVSQNPRHKITKRGQNVTFRCDPISEHNRLYWYRQTLGQGPEFLTYFQNEAQLEKSRLLSDRFSAERPKGSFSTLEIQRTEQGDSAMYLCASSLEWGGRISYNEQFFGPGTRLTVL.

This clonotype was recorded many times. The gene calls are TRBV20-1 and TRBJ2-5; 7 bases are shared with TRBD2. Germline trimming cut 1 base from V and 4 bases from J; bases unmatched to any gene: 9. Germline CDR1 and CDR2: DFQATT and SNEGSKA (reference sequence). The CDR3 has 15 residues. This CDR3 reads CSARVGREIGETQYF. In nucleotides, the CDR3 is TGCAGTGCTAGAGTGGGGCGGGAGATCGGAGAGACCCAGTACTTC.

This clonotype was observed a single time. The rearrangement joins TRBV15 to TRBJ1-5; TRBD1 matches at 7 bases. The CDR3 runs 15 residues. Per germline, CDR1 LNHNV and CDR2 YYDKDF (reference sequence). V was clipped by 4 bases and J by 2 bases; unmatched bases: 5. The CDR3 loop is CATSKGGLGNQPQHF. In DNA, the CDR3 is TGTGCCACCAGCAAAGGGGGCTTGGGCAATCAGCCCCAGCATTTT.

The rearrangement uses TRBV7-9 and TRBJ2-3, with 13 bases matching TRBD2. Germline values: CDR1 SEHNR, CDR2 FQNEAQ (reference sequence). The length of the CDR3 is 16 residues. V dropped 6 bases and J dropped 3; count of bases not matched to a gene: 6. The CDR3 protein is CASRRLAGGGTDTQYF. In nucleotides, the CDR3 is TGTGCCAGCAGGAGACTAGCGGGAGGTGGTACAGATACGCAGTATTTT.

In its sample, this clonotype was seen a few times. V and J are TRBV29-1 and TRBJ2-5, with D perhaps matching TRBD1 (5 bases). Germline loops: CDR1 SQVTM, CDR2 ANQGSEA. V was cut by 1 base and J by 2 bases, with 11 bases left in between. This CDR3 has 14 amino acids. The DNA of the CDR3 is TGCAGCGTTGAAGTCCCAGGGCAACAAGAGACCCAGTACTTC. This encodes CSVEVPGQQETQYF.

The chain joins TRBV19 to TRBJ2-1, with unresolved D. V lost 5 bases and J 5 bases, leaving 10 bases between the germline ends. Germline V gene lookup returns CDR1 LNHDA and CDR2 SQIVND (reference sequence). The CDR3 has 13 amino acids. CDR3 residues: CASSLAYHNEQFF. The CDR3 DNA reads TGTGCCAGTAGTCTCGCCTATCACAATGAGCAGTTCTTC.

This clonotype came up many times. This chain joins TRBV28 and TRBJ1-1; no clear D. The CDR3 runs 12 residues. The V gene's germline CDR1 is MDHEN and CDR2 SYDVKM. The V end was cut by 6 bases, the J end by 1 base, with 6 bases between. CDR3 sequence reads: CASRSSNTEAFF. The CDR3 DNA reads TGTGCCAGCAGGTCGTCGAACACTGAAGCTTTCTTT.

The chain uses TRBV15 and TRBJ2-2, with D perhaps matching TRBD2 (5 bases). Trimming removed 0 bases at V and 5 bases at J, with 16 bases between. Per germline, CDR1 LNHNV and CDR2 YYDKDF (reference sequence). The CDR3 runs to 17 residues. In DNA form, the CDR3 reads TGTGCCACCAGCAGAGATCTGAGGGAAGCTCTGACCGGGGAGCTGTTTTTT. Amino acids: CATSRDLREALTGELFF.